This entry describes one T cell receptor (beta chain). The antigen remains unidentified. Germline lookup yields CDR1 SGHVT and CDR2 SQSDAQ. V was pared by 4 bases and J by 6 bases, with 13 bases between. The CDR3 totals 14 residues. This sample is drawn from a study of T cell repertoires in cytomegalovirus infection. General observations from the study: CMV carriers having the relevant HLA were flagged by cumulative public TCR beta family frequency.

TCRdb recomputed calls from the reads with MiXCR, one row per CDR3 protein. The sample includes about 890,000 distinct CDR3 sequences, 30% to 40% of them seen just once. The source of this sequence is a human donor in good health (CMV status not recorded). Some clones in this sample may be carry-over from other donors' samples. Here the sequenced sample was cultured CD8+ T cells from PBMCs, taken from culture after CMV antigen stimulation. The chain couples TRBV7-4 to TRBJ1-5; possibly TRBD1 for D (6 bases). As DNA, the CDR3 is TGTGCCAGCAGCTCTGGACAGATCAGTCAGCCCCAGCATTTT. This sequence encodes CASSSGQISQPQHF.